This T cell receptor beta chain was sequenced during a study of CD8 T cells in Susac syndrome. Broader study findings: The study conceded that its TCR sequencing and HLA analysis involved relatively few individuals.

Sequencing of TCR beta, carried out with a high-throughput approach, was applied to CD8+ and CD4+ T cells from the blood. Isolation of CD8+ and CD4+ T cells was performed negatively, whereas enrichment of TEMRA cells was done by FACS. This clonotype was found a few times. As yet, its antigen is unknown. Random hexamers were used to reverse transcribe the RNA input (about 0.45 to 1 ug). Multiplex PCR with immunoSEQ amplified the TCR beta CDR3 across 54 Vbeta and 13 Jbeta. TCRdb passed the immunoSEQ multiplex PCR reads through MiXCR, listing each CDR3 protein once. The sample comprises approximately 90,000 distinct CDR3 sequences, approximately 92% of which are singletons, and around 0.32% rests with the top ten. This clonotype originated in a human donor in good health. Sequencing was performed on CD8+ T cells from PBMCs.

The CDR3 is CASSVDGFTSYEQYF. The CDR3 region has the DNA TGTGCCAGCAGCGTAGACGGATTCACCTCCTACGAGCAGTACTTC. V usage is TRBV9 and J usage is TRBJ2-7; the D is unclear. The V end lost 0 bases, the J end lost 0 bases, and 10 bases lay between the germline ends. From germline, CDR1 is SGDLS and CDR2 YYNGEE. The CDR3 is 15 residues long.